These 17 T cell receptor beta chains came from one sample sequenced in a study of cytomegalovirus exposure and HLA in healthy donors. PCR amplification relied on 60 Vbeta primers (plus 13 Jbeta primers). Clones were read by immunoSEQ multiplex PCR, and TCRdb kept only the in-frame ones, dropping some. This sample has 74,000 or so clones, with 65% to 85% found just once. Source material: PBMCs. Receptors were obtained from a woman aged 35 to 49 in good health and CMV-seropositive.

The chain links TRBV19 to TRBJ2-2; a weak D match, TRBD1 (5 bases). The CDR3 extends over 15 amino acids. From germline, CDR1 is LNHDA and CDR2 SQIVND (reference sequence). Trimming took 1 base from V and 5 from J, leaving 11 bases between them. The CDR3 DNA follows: TGTGCCAGTAGTATAGGCGTCAGGGTAACCGGGGAGCTGTTTTTT. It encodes CASSIGVRVTGELFF.

As DNA, the CDR3 is TGTGCCAGCAGCGGTTCCAGGAATGAGCAGTTCTTC. It yields the protein CASSGSRNEQFF. This chain uses TRBV28 with TRBJ2-1, with unresolved D. V was trimmed by 6 bases and J by 7 bases, leaving 10 bases between them. Germline V gene data show CDR1 as MDHEN and CDR2 as SYDVKM. The CDR3 extends over 12 amino acids.

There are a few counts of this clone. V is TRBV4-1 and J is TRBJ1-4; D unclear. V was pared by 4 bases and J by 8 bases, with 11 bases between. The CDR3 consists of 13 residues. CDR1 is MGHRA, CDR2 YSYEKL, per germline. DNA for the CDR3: TGCGCCAGCAGCCTGCTACGAGGGGAAAAACTGTTTTTT. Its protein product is CASSLLRGEKLFF.

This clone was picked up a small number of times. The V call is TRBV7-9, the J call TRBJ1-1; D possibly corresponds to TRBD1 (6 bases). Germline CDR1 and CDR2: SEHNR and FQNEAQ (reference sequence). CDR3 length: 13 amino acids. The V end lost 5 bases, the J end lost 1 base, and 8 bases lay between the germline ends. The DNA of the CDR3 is TGTGCCAGCAGCGTACAGGGGAACACTGAAGCTTTCTTT. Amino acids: CASSVQGNTEAFF.

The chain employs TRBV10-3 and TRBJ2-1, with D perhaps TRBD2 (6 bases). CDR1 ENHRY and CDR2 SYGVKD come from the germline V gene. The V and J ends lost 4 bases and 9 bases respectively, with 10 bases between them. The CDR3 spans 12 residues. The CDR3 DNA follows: TGTGCCATCAGTGCGTCGGAGGGTGAGCAGTTCTTC. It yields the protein CAISASEGEQFF.

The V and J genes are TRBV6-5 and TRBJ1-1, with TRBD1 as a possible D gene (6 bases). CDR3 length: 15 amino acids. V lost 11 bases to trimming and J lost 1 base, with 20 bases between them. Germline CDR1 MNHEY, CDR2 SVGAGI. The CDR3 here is CASAPWKGQNTEAFF. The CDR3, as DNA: TGTGCCTCAGCACCCTGGAAGGGACAGAACACTGAAGCTTTCTTT.

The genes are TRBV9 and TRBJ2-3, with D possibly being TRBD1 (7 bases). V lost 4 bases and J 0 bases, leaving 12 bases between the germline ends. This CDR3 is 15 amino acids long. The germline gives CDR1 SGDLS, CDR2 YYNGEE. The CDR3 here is CASSPGGRSTDTQYF. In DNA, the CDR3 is TGTGCCAGCAGCCCAGGGGGGAGAAGCACAGATACGCAGTATTTT.

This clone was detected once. The CDR3 DNA reads TGTGCCAGCGGAAGGGCCACAGGGAACTACGAGCAGTACTTC. It translates to CASGRATGNYEQYF. The rearrangement joins TRBV7-9 to TRBJ2-7; D perhaps matches TRBD1 (6 bases). This CDR3 is built from 14 residues. Trimming left V 8 bases short and J 3 bases short, with 17 bases between. The V gene's germline CDR1 is SEHNR and CDR2 FQNEAQ (reference sequence).

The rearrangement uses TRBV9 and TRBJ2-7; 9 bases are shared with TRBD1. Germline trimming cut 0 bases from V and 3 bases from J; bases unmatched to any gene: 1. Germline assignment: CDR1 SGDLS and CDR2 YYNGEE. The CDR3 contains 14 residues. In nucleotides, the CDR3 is TGTGCCAGCAGCGTAGGGGGACAGGGCTACGAGCAGTACTTC. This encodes CASSVGGQGYEQYF. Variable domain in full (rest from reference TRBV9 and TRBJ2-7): DSGVTQTPKHLITATGQRVTLRCSPRSGDLSVYWYQQSLDQGLQFLIQYYNGEERAKGNILERFSAQQFPDLHSELNLSSLELGDSALYFCASSVGGQGYEQYFGPGTRLTVT.

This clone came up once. DNA of the CDR3: TGTGCTAGTGGTTTGACTAGCGGGGGGCTCCGGTACTCTGGGGCCAACGTCCTGACTTTC. It specifies CASGLTSGGLRYSGANVLTF. V gene TRBV12-5 combines with J gene TRBJ2-6; 12 bases fit TRBD2. The germline CDR1 and CDR2 sequences are LGHNT and FRNRAP. The CDR3 runs to 20 residues. Trimming removed 2 bases from V and 0 bases from J; junction bases left unmatched: 8.

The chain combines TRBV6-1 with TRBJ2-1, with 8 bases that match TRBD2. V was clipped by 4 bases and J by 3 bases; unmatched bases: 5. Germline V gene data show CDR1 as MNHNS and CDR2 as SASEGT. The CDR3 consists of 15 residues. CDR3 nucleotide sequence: TGTGCCAGCAGTGCCCGGACTAGCCTCTACAATGAGCAGTTCTTC. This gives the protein CASSARTSLYNEQFF.

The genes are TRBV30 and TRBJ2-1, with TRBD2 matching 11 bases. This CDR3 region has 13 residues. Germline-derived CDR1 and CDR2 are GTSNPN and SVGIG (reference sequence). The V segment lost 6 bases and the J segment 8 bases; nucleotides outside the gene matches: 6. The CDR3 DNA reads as TGTGCCTGTCTAGCGGGAGGTCTCGATGAGCAGTTCTTC. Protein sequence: CACLAGGLDEQFF.

The CDR3 DNA reads as TGCGCCAGCAGCTTGGGTGGGAGCACTGAAGCTTTCTTT. It is translated as CASSLGGSTEAFF. The genes are TRBV5-1 and TRBJ1-1; D unclear. Per the germline V gene, CDR1 is SGHRS and CDR2 is YFSETQ. This CDR3 has 13 residues. The V and J ends lost 0 bases and 4 bases respectively, with 7 bases between them.

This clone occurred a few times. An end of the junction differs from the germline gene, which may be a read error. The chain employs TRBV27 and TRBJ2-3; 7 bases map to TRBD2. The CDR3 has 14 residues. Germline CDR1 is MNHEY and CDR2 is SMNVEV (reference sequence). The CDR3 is CASTLRGRADTQYF. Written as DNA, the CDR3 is TGTGCCAGCACTTTACGGGGGAGGGCAGATACGCAGTATTTT.

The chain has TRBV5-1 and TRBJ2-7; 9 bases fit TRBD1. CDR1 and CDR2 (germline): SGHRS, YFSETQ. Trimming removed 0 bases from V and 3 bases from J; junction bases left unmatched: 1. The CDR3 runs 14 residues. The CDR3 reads CASSLETGGYEQYF. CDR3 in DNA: TGCGCCAGCAGCTTGGAGACAGGGGGCTACGAGCAGTACTTC.

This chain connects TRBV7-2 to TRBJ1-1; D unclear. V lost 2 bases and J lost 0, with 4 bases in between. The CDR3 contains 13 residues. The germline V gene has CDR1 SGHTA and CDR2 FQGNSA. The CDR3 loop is CASSLTVNTEAFF. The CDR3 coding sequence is TGTGCCAGCAGCTTAACTGTGAACACTGAAGCTTTCTTT. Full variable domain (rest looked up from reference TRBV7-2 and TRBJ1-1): GAGVSQSPSNKVTEKGKDVELRCDPISGHTALYWYRQSLGQGLEFLIYFQGNSAPDKSGLPSDRFSAERTGGSVSTLTIQRTQQEDSAVYLCASSLTVNTEAFFGQGTRLTVV.

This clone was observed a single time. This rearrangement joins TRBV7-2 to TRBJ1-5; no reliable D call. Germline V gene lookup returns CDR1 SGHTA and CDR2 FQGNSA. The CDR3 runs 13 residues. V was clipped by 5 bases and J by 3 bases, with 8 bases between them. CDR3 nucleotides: TGTGCCAGCAGCCCCCGCTACAATCAGCCCCAGCATTTT. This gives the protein CASSPRYNQPQHF.